The next 5 T cell receptor beta chains were all read from a single sample in a study of cytomegalovirus exposure and HLA in healthy donors. The primer mix had 60 Vbeta and 13 Jbeta primers. Here immunoSEQ multiplex PCR was the method, and the copy in TCRdb shows in-frame clones only, minus some. The data hold 170,000 or so clones, with about 80% observed a single time. Sequencing was done on a sample of PBMCs. The source is a woman aged 50 to 60 in good health and CMV-seronegative.

The chain is built from TRBV25-1 and TRBJ1-5; D gene uncertain. Trimming shortened V by 3 bases and J by 7 bases, and 13 bases separated the two germline ends. The germline V gene encodes CDR1 MGHDK and CDR2 SYGVNS. This CDR3 has 14 residues. Here the CDR3 DNA reads TGTGCCAGCAGTGAGGAAGGAGGGCTACAGCCCCAGCATTTT. Its protein is CASSEEGGLQPQHF.

The count of this clone is one. This chain uses TRBV10-2 with TRBJ2-2; D not resolved. Germline loops: CDR1 WSHSY, CDR2 SAAADI. Trimming removed 7 bases at V and 3 bases at J, with 15 bases between. The length of the CDR3 is 15 residues. The CDR3 DNA reads TGCGCCAGCATGGAATTCTTTCGGGACACCGGGGAGCTGTTTTTT. Translated: CASMEFFRDTGELFF.

The chain joins TRBV2 to TRBJ2-1, with no clear D. Trimming pared 2 bases from V and 2 bases from J, leaving 10 bases between. CDR3 length equals 15 residues. CDR1 SNHLY and CDR2 FYNNEI come from the germline V gene. CDR3 bases: TGTGCCAGCAGTGAACAGATCCGAACCTACAATGAGCAGTTCTTC. This codes for CASSEQIRTYNEQFF. Full variable domain (outside the CDR3, taken from reference TRBV2 and TRBJ2-1): EPEVTQTPSHQVTQMGQEVILRCVPISNHLYFYWYRQILGQKVEFLVSFYNNEISEKSEIFDDQFSVERPDGSNFTLKIRSTKLEDSAMYFCASSEQIRTYNEQFFGPGTRLTVL.

J is TRBJ1-3 and V is TRBV9; 9 nucleotides align to TRBD1. Germline loops: CDR1 SGDLS, CDR2 YYNGEE. The CDR3 totals 15 residues. The ends lost 4 bases at V and 1 base at J; junction bases unmatched: 3. The CDR3 DNA follows: TGTGCCAGCAGCCCACAGGGGGCTTCTGGAAACACCATATATTTT. Its protein is CASSPQGASGNTIYF.

The chain joins TRBV6-6 to TRBJ2-2; D call uncertain. CDR1 MNHNY and CDR2 SVGAGI come from the germline V gene (reference sequence). The CDR3 loop spans 12 amino acids. The V end lost 5 bases, the J end lost 6 bases, and 7 bases lay between the germline ends. The DNA of the CDR3 is TGTGCCAGCAGTCCCTACCCCGGGGAGCTGTTTTTT. Protein sequence: CASSPYPGELFF.